This section outlines one TCR beta chain sequence together with its context. Its antigen is unidentified. Using immunoSEQ multiplex PCR, the repertoire was profiled, and TCRdb retains in-frame clones only, with some absent. Here the sample spans 2 million to 2.5 million clones, about 94% being singletons. V lost 1 base to trimming and J lost 2 bases; unmatched junction nucleotides: 4. The CDR3 runs 16 residues. From germline, CDR1 is ENHRY and CDR2 SYGVKD. The data stem from a study of shared clonotypes between healthy human individuals. Whole-study context: The plates for each donor numbered three CD4 naive, three CD4 memory, two CD8 naive and one CD8 memory.

Study-wide findings and caveats: Relative to memory subsets, naive subsets generally showed larger estimated richness.

This clonotype was obtained from a man aged 18 to 30 in good health. Sequencing input: naive CD4+ T cells sorted from blood. Subset in this sample: CD45RA+ positively selected. The chain links TRBV10-3 to TRBJ2-5; 10 bases fit TRBD1. CDR3 region: CAISEFGTGVQETQYF. The CDR3 coding sequence is TGTGCCATCAGTGAGTTCGGGACAGGGGTACAAGAGACCCAGTACTTC.